The text below deals with one T cell receptor beta chain. The antigen is undetermined. This CDR3 spans 18 amino acids. Germline V gene sequence: CDR1 MDHEN, CDR2 SYDVKM. V was cut by 5 bases and J by 5 bases, with 24 bases left in between. This specimen belongs to a study of a mutant IDH1 vaccine in newly diagnosed glioma. Sequenced by immunoSEQ multiplex PCR; TCRdb stores in-frame clones only, minus some. The sample carries about 56,000 clones, around 87% recorded once. Study results and caveats: It was 80% to 95% of patients that developed vaccine-induced immune responses.

As for time point: week 23, last vaccination. A 20-mer mutant IDH1 peptide at 300 ug was injected subcutaneously with topical imiquimod. Tumors from donors were new WHO grade 3 or 4 IDH1-mutant astrocytomas with ATRX loss. The gene calls are TRBV28 and TRBJ2-2; weak D call: TRBD2 (5 bases). The sample was PBMCs, taken from a glioma patient whose treatment included an IDH1 peptide vaccine. The clonotype was recovered from a man aged 40-50 years with glioma. The CDR3 nucleotides read TGTGCCAGCAGTATACCGAGGGAGCGCTTATCGGTGACCGGGGAGCTGTTTTTT. It yields the protein CASSIPRERLSVTGELFF.